The 9 T cell receptor beta chains below were found in one sample sequenced in a study of cytomegalovirus exposure and HLA in healthy donors. The PCR ran on 60 Vbeta and 13 Jbeta primers. The protocol was immunoSEQ multiplex PCR, while the TCRdb copy is restricted to in-frame clones and leaves out a portion. The data hold about 59,000 clones, with approximately 83% observed a single time. What was sequenced was PBMCs. These receptors were collected from a human donor in good health.

The gene calls are TRBV6-5 and TRBJ2-5, with D perhaps matching TRBD2 (5 bases). The germline V and J ends were trimmed by 2 bases and 10 bases, with 20 bases remaining between them. This CDR3 has 15 amino acids. Germline CDR1 MNHEY, CDR2 SVGAGI. CDR3 nucleotide sequence: TGTGCCAGCAGTTACGGGTCAGCGGTCCTTGGTCTCCAGTACTTC. This gives the protein CASSYGSAVLGLQYF.

The rearrangement joins TRBV21-1 to TRBJ2-7; the table's TRBD1 call for D was not verified on the DNA. TRBV21-1 is labeled a pseudogene. The CDR3 consists of 16 residues. The CDR3 DNA is TGTGCCAGCAGACCGACGGACAGCATTCTGACCTACGAGCAGTACTTC. This translates into CASRPTDSILTYEQYF.

The V and J genes are TRBV7-2 and TRBJ2-2; D perhaps matches TRBD1 (5 bases). Germline CDR1 and CDR2: SGHTA and FQGNSA. This CDR3 has 15 residues. Trimming left V 1 base short and J 4 bases short, with 10 bases between. The DNA of the CDR3 is TGTGCCAGCAGCTTAGTCAGGGCCGGCACCGGGGAGCTGTTTTTT. This gives the protein CASSLVRAGTGELFF.

This clone was seen more than once but under ten times. The chain employs TRBV7-9 and TRBJ2-7, with TRBD2 matching over 14 bases. CDR1 is SEHNR and CDR2 is FQNEAQ in the germline V gene (reference sequence). The length of the CDR3 is 14 residues. With V trimmed by 0 bases and J by 12 bases, 4 bases remained unmatched. The CDR3 loop reads CASSLAGLAGVAYF. The CDR3 coding sequence is TGTGCCAGCAGCTTAGCGGGACTAGCGGGAGTGGCGTACTTC.

V is TRBV5-1 and J is TRBJ2-1, with 14 bases fitting TRBD2. With V trimmed by 4 bases and J by 6 bases, 6 bases remained unmatched. The CDR3 extends over 16 amino acids. Germline CDR1 and CDR2: SGHRS and YFSETQ. CDR3 region: CASSPTGTSGSNEQFF. The CDR3 bases are TGCGCCAGCAGCCCTACCGGGACTAGCGGGAGCAATGAGCAGTTCTTC.

CDR3 DNA: TGTGCCAGCAGTTACGGTGGCCCAGATACGCAGTATTTT. Its protein is CASSYGGPDTQYF. The chain has TRBV6-5 and TRBJ2-3; D is unclear. The CDR3 totals 13 residues. Trimming left V 2 bases short and J 4 bases short, with 7 bases between. Germline lookup yields CDR1 MNHEY and CDR2 SVGAGI.

The chain has TRBV6-5 and TRBJ1-2; D perhaps matches TRBD1 (6 bases). V lost 5 bases, J lost 4 bases, and 14 bases lay in between. This CDR3 is built from 14 residues. Per germline, CDR1 MNHEY and CDR2 SVGAGI. CDR3 bases: TGTGCCAGCAGTCGAGACAGGAAGATCTATGGCTACACCTTC. It is translated as CASSRDRKIYGYTF.

The CDR3, as DNA: TGTGCCAGTAGTATAGTGGCAGACTCTAATGAAAAACTGTTTTTT. Encoded protein: CASSIVADSNEKLFF. This chain joins TRBV19 and TRBJ1-4; D is unclear. The CDR3 has 15 residues. V lost 1 base, J lost 3 bases, and 9 bases lay in between. Germline V CDR1 and CDR2: LNHDA, SQIVND (reference sequence).

The J gene is TRBJ2-5, the V gene TRBV15, with a possible D match to TRBD2 (5 bases). From germline, CDR1 is LNHNV and CDR2 YYDKDF (reference sequence). V shed 6 bases and J shed 5 bases, with 13 bases lying between them. The CDR3 length is 13 residues. Here the CDR3 DNA reads TGTGCCACCAGTTCTCGTCCGGGGGAGACCCAGTACTTC. Translating it yields CATSSRPGETQYF.